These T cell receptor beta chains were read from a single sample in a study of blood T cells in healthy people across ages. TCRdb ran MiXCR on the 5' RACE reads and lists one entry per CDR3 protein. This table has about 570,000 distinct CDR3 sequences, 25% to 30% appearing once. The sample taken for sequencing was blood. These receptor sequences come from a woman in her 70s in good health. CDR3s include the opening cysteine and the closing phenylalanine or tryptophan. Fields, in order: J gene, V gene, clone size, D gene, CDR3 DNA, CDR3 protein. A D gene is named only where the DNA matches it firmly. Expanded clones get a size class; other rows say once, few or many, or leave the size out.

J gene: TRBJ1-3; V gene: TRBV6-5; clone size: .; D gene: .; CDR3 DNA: TGTGCCAGCAGTTACTCGAAAGGGCCTGGAAACACCATATATTTT; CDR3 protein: CASSYSKGPGNTIYF
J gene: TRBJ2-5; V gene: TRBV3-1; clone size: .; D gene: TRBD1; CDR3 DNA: TGTGCCAGCAGAAGGACAGGGGGGGAGACCCAGTACTTC; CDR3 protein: CASRRTGGETQYF
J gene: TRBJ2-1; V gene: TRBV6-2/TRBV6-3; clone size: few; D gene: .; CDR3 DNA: TGTGCCAGCAGTTACCTGACGGCTCTTGAGCAGTTCTTC; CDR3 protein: CASSYLTALEQFF
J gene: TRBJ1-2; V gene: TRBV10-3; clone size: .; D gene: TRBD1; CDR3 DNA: TGTGCCATCAGTGAGGCGACAGGGAACTATGGCTACACCTTC; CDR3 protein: CAISEATGNYGYTF
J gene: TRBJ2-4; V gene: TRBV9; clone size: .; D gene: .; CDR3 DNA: TGTGCCAGCAGCGTAGGGGTTTTAGGGGACGTGGCCAAAAACATTCAGTACTTC; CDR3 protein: CASSVGVLGDVAKNIQYF
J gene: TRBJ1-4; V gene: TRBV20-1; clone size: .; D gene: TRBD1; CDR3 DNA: TGCAGTGCTAGAGTGCCCCGACAGGGGAGAGAAAATGAAAAACTGTTTTTT; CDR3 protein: CSARVPRQGRENEKLFF
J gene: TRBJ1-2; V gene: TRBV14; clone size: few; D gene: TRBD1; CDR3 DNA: TGTGCCAGCAGCCAAGAGTGGGAGGGGGCGCGTGGCTACACCTTC; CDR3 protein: CASSQEWEGARGYTF
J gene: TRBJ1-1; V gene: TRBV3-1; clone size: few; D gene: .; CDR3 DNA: TGTGCCAGCAGCCAAGATCGGTGGCAAGCTTTCTTT; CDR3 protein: CASSQDRWQAFF
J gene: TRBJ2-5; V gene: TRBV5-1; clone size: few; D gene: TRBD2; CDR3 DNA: TGCGCCAGCAGACTCGGGGCGGGGGGGCCGGAGACCCAGTACTTC; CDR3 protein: CASRLGAGGPETQYF
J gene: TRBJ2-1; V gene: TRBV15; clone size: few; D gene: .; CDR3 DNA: TGTGCCACCAGCAGAGCAGGGAGCTTCAATGAGCAGTTCTTC; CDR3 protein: CATSRAGSFNEQFF
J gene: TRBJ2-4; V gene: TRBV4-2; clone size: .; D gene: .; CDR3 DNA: TGTGCCAGCAGCCAAGATTATTCGGGAGCCAAAAACATTCAGTACTTC; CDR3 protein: CASSQDYSGAKNIQYF
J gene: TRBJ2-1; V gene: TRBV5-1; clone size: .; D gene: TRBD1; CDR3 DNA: TGCGCCAGCCTCGAAGGGGGCGCTTCCTACAATGAGCAGTTCTTC; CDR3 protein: CASLEGGASYNEQFF
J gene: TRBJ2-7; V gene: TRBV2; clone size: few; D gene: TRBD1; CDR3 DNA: TGTGCCAGCAGTAAAGGACAGGGGGCCTCCTACGAGCAGTACTTC; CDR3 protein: CASSKGQGASYEQYF
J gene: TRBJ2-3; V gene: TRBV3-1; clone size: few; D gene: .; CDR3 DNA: TGTGCCAGCAGCCATCTCACGGGACTGAGCACAGATACGCAGTATTTT; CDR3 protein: CASSHLTGLSTDTQYF
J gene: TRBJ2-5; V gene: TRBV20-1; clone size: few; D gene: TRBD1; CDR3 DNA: TGCAGTGCTAGAGATATTTCCAGGGGGGAGACCCAGTACTTC; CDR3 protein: CSARDISRGETQYF
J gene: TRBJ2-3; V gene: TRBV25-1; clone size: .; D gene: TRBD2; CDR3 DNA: TGTGCCAGCAGTGAATCTCGCCCTAGCGGGGGTACAGATACGCAGTATTTT; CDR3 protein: CASSESRPSGGTDTQYF
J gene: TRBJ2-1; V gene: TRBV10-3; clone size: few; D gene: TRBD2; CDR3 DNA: TGTGCCATCAGTACTAGCGGGGCATACAATGAGCAGTTCTTC; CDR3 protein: CAISTSGAYNEQFF
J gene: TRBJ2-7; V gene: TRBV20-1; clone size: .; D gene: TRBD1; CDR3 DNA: TGCAGTGCAAAGGGGATACGGGACAGGGTTATGCAGGAGCAGTACTTC; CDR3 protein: CSAKGIRDRVMQEQYF
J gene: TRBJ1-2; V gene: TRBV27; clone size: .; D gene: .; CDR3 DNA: TGTGCCAGCAAATCGGAGCCGGCTAACTATGGCTACACCTTC; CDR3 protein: CASKSEPANYGYTF
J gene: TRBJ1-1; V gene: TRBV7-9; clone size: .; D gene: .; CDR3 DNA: TGTGCCAGCAGCTTAATAGTTGAAGCTTTCTTT; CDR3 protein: CASSLIVEAFF
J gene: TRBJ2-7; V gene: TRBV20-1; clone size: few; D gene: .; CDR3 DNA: TGCAGTGCTAGCCTAAGCCGGACCTACGAGCAGTACTTC; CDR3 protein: CSASLSRTYEQYF
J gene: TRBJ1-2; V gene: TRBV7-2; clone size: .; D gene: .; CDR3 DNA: TGTGCCAGCAGCTTTCTTAAGGCAGGGGAAAATGGCTACACCTTC; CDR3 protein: CASSFLKAGENGYTF
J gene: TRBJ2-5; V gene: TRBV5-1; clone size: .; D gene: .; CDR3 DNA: TGCGCCAGCGGACAGTATTTCCAAGAGACCCAGTACTTC; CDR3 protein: CASGQYFQETQYF
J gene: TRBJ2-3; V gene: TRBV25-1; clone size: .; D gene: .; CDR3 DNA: TGTGCCAGCAGTGAGCGGGGCGGAGAGGGAGATACGCAGTATTTT; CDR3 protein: CASSERGGEGDTQYF
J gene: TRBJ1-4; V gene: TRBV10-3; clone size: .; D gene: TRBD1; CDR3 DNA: TGTGCCATCAGTCGACAGGGGGCTTCCGAAAAACTGTTTTTT; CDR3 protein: CAISRQGASEKLFF
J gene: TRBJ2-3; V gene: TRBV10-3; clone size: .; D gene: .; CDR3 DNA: TGTGCCATCAGCGGTGCCCCGACAGATACGCAGTATTTT; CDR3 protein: CAISGAPTDTQYF
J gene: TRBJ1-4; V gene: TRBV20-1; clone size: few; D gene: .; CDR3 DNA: TGCAGTGCTAGAGATCTCCCAGGACGCGATAATGAAAAACTGTTTTTT; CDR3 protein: CSARDLPGRDNEKLFF
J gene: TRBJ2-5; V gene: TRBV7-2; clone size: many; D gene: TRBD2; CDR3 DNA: TGTGCCAGCTCGGCTAGCGGGTTTCAAGAGACCCAGTACTTC; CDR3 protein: CASSASGFQETQYF